Presented here are 29 T cell receptor beta chains from one specimen sequenced in a study of human T cells and chemical hapten exposure. Noted time point: pre-sensitization, week 0. Treatment given: therapeutic diphenylcyclopropenone sensitization with weekly scalp DPC. TCRdb redid the calling of the RACE reads with MiXCR, one entry per CDR3 protein. The sample has approximately 400,000 distinct CDR3 sequences; approximately 5.1% are singletons. This sample comprised whole blood, obtained in connection with sensitization to the hapten diphenylcyclopropenone (DPC). These receptors all come from a woman aged 45-65 years with alopecia areata. Some clones in this sample may be carry-over from other donors' samples.

This clonotype has at least ten counts. The genes are TRBV20-1 and TRBJ2-3, with unresolved D. CDR1 and CDR2 from the germline V gene are DFQATT and SNEGSKA (reference sequence). The CDR3 runs 14 residues. Trimming took off 1 base at V and 2 bases at J, with 10 bases between the two ends. CDR3 protein: CSARGAADTDTQYF. The CDR3 nucleotides are TGCAGTGCTAGAGGGGCGGCCGACACAGATACGCAGTATTTT.

This clonotype was counted many times. The chain couples TRBV5-1 to TRBJ2-1; 8 nucleotides align to TRBD1. CDR3 length equals 14 residues. Germline V gene lookup returns CDR1 SGHRS and CDR2 YFSETQ. With V trimmed by 3 bases and J by 9 bases, 8 bases remained unmatched. CDR3 loop: CASSSDREGGEQFF. In DNA, the CDR3 is TGCGCCAGCAGCTCGGACAGGGAAGGTGGTGAGCAGTTCTTC.

This clonotype was detected ten times or more. The rearrangement links TRBV28 to TRBJ1-1; 9 positions match TRBD1. The trim removed 5 bases at V and 6 bases at J, leaving 7 bases unmatched. This CDR3 is built from 14 residues. The germline V gene has CDR1 MDHEN and CDR2 SYDVKM. CDR3 residues: CASSMGQGRPEAFF. The DNA for the CDR3 is TGTGCCAGCAGTATGGGACAGGGCCGACCTGAAGCTTTCTTT.

This clonotype has ten or more counts. This chain uses TRBV11-2 with TRBJ1-5; D gene ambiguous. Germline V gives CDR1 SGHAT, CDR2 FQNNGV. The CDR3 is 14 amino acids. V lost 1 base and J 4 bases, leaving 8 bases between the germline ends. This CDR3 reads CASSLVDGNQPQHF. CDR3 DNA: TGTGCCAGCAGCTTAGTGGACGGTAATCAGCCCCAGCATTTT.

This clonotype was recorded many times. The CDR3 DNA is TGCGCCAGCAGCCAAATTAGCGGGAGTAGCACAGATACGCAGTATTTT. As protein: CASSQISGSSTDTQYF. The chain links TRBV4-3 to TRBJ2-3; 9 bases agree with TRBD2. The V gene's germline CDR1 is LGHNA and CDR2 YSLEER. Germline trimming cut 2 bases from V and 0 bases from J; bases unmatched to any gene: 3. The CDR3 contains 16 residues.

In its sample, this clonotype was seen a few times. The V and J genes are TRBV6-1 and TRBJ1-1; 7 bases agree with TRBD1. The J segment lost 6 bases and the V segment lost 3 bases, leaving 7 bases of the junction unmatched. Per germline, CDR1 MNHNS and CDR2 SASEGT. CDR3 length equals 14 residues. CDR3 sequence (DNA): TGTGCCAGCAGTGAGTTATTTACAGGGGCTGAAGCTTTCTTT. Its translation is CASSELFTGAEAFF.

This clonotype was recorded at least ten times. V usage is TRBV10-2 and J usage is TRBJ2-1, with TRBD2 matching over 8 bases. The CDR3 has 15 amino acids. Unmatched junction bases numbered 4, after V lost 4 bases and J lost 2 bases. CDR1 and CDR2 from the germline V gene are WSHSY and SAAADI. CDR3 loop: CASSVSGGPYNEQFF. In nucleotides, the CDR3 is TGCGCCAGCAGTGTGTCGGGAGGGCCCTACAATGAGCAGTTCTTC.

CDR3 region: CASSPRRTPDTQYF. CDR3 nucleotide sequence: TGTGCCAGCAGTCCGAGACGAACCCCAGATACGCAGTATTTT. The chain couples TRBV6-1 to TRBJ2-3; no firm D call. The CDR3 is 14 amino acids. Trimming removed 5 bases at V and 4 bases at J, with 13 bases between. The germline V gene encodes CDR1 MNHNS and CDR2 SASEGT.

This clonotype appeared a single time. One base away lies a much larger clone, so this may be a sequencing read error. V usage is TRBV2 and J usage is TRBJ2-1; possible D gene TRBD1, 6 bases. This CDR3 comprises 14 residues. CDR1 and CDR2 from the germline V gene are SNHLY and FYNNEI. Here the CDR3 reads CARSELGGYNEQFF. The DNA of the CDR3 is TGTGCCAGGAGTGAGTTAGGGGGCTACAATGAGCAGTTCTTC. Variable domain in full (rest from reference TRBV2 and TRBJ2-1): EPEVTQTPSHQVTQMGQEVILRCVPISNHLYFYWYRQILGQKVEFLVSFYNNEISEKSEIFDDQFSVERPDGSNFTLKIRSTKLEDSAMYFCARSELGGYNEQFFGPGTRLTVL.

This clonotype was picked up many times. The rearrangement joins TRBV6-2 or TRBV6-3 to TRBJ2-7; no definite D call. V shed 8 bases and J shed 4 bases, with 9 bases lying between them. Germline V gene data show CDR1 as MNHEY and CDR2 as SVGEGT. CDR3 length: 11 residues. CDR3 loop: CASRQLYEQYF. For the CDR3, the DNA is TGTGCCAGCCGCCAGCTTTACGAGCAGTACTTC.

V and J are TRBV12-3 or TRBV12-4 and TRBJ2-7; D not certain. The CDR3 spans 15 residues. V was shortened by 1 base and J by 4 bases, with 14 bases between the two germline ends. CDR3 coding DNA: TGTGCCAGCAGTTTAGGGCGTAACCTAGGGTACGAGCAGTACTTC. Encoded protein: CASSLGRNLGYEQYF.

This clonotype came up many times. V and J are TRBV10-3 and TRBJ2-1, with D possibly called TRBD1 or TRBD2 (5 bases each). There are 13 residues in the CDR3. Trimming pared 8 bases from V and 8 bases from J, leaving 16 bases between. Looked up from germline, CDR1 is ENHRY and CDR2 is SYGVKD. The CDR3 DNA sequence: TGTGCCATCGGCGCCAGGGAGACAGATGAGCAGTTCTTC. Protein product: CAIGARETDEQFF.

This clonotype was counted ten times or more. The J gene is TRBJ2-1, the V gene TRBV11-2; D possibly matches TRBD1 or TRBD2 (5 bases each). Trimming stripped 5 bases from V and 10 bases from J, with 30 bases between. The CDR3 totals 18 residues. Per germline, CDR1 SGHAT and CDR2 FQNNGV. The CDR3, as DNA: TGTGCCAGCAGCCCAGGTTCGGGACGTACATTCCTCTTAGGGGAGCAGTTCTTC. Protein: CASSPGSGRTFLLGEQFF. Full variable domain (missing parts from reference TRBV11-2 and TRBJ2-1): EAGVAQSPRYKIIEKRQSVAFWCNPISGHATLYWYQQILGQGPKLLIQFQNNGVVDDSQLPKDRFSAERLKGVDSTLKIQPAKLEDSAVYLCASSPGSGRTFLLGEQFFGPGTRLTVL.

This clonotype occurred many times. The rearrangement joins TRBV25-1 to TRBJ2-1; 11 bases are shared with TRBD1. The length of the CDR3 is 16 residues. The germline CDR1 and CDR2 sequences are MGHDK and SYGVNS. With V trimmed by 1 base and J by 6 bases, 5 bases remained unmatched. The CDR3 region has the DNA TGTGCCAGCAGTGAATTCGGACAGGGGGCACGCAATGAGCAGTTCTTC. Encoded protein: CASSEFGQGARNEQFF.

This clonotype was seen more than once but under ten times. This chain uses TRBV5-1 with TRBJ1-1; the D gene is possibly TRBD1 (5 bases). Germline CDR1 and CDR2: SGHRS and YFSETQ. With 0 bases removed from V and 8 bases from J, the gap between germline ends came to 8 bases. CDR3 length equals 12 residues. The CDR3 nucleotides are TGCGCCAGCAGCTTGGCGGGGCAGGAAGCTTTCTTT. This translates into CASSLAGQEAFF.

The chain combines TRBV4-1 with TRBJ1-1; no definite D call. V was cut by 1 base and J by 11 bases, with 14 bases left in between. The CDR3 length is 13 residues. Germline CDR1 and CDR2: MGHRA and YSYEKL. Written as DNA, the CDR3 is TGCGCCAGCAGCCAAGTCCGAGGGCCCGGGGCTTTCTTT. Translation gives CASSQVRGPGAFF.

In this sample, this clonotype turned up many times. The rearrangement joins TRBV12-3 or TRBV12-4 to TRBJ2-4; possibly TRBD1 for D (5 bases). The germline V and J ends were trimmed by 3 bases and 1 base, with 10 bases remaining between them. The CDR3 has 15 amino acids. DNA for the CDR3: TGTGCCAGCAGTTTCAGGGATTGGGCCAAAAACATTCAGTACTTC. Translating gives CASSFRDWAKNIQYF.

Many counts were recorded for this clonotype. The rearrangement links TRBV20-1 to TRBJ2-3; 9 bases agree with TRBD2. Trimming removed 6 bases from V and 1 base from J; junction bases left unmatched: 2. The CDR3 sequence is 13 residues long. Germline V CDR1 and CDR2: DFQATT, SNEGSKA (reference sequence). The CDR3 DNA reads as TGCAGTGCAGCTAGCGGGGGCACAGATACGCAGTATTTT. It encodes CSAASGGTDTQYF.

V is TRBV2 and J is TRBJ1-4; 8 nucleotides align to TRBD1. V shed 6 bases and J 1 base; nucleotides not matched to a gene: 7. Germline-derived CDR1 and CDR2 are SNHLY and FYNNEI. The CDR3 spans 16 residues. In DNA, the CDR3 is TGTGCCAGCAGCTTGGACAGGGCGATAACTAATGAAAAACTGTTTTTT. The encoded protein is CASSLDRAITNEKLFF.

This clonotype was picked up a small number of times. The DNA of the CDR3 is TGTGCCAGCAGTCTCCACCTCATGACAGCGGGCGGTCAGCCCCAGCATTTT. The encoded protein is CASSLHLMTAGGQPQHF. The rearrangement joins TRBV12-3 or TRBV12-4 to TRBJ1-5, with D perhaps TRBD1 (5 bases). V was pared by 5 bases and J by 6 bases, with 23 bases between. The CDR3 has 17 residues.

This sequence joins TRBV12-3 or TRBV12-4 and TRBJ2-7; 10 bases map to TRBD1. Trimming took 6 bases from V and 9 from J; bases not matched to a gene: 11. The CDR3 has 14 residues. In DNA form, the CDR3 reads TGTGCCAGCAGCAAGGAGGACAGGGGGATAAGGCAGTACTTC. Translating gives CASSKEDRGIRQYF.

The chain employs TRBV19 and TRBJ1-5; D may be TRBD1 (5 bases). This CDR3 region has 15 residues. V was pared by 1 base and J by 3 bases, with 10 bases between. From germline, CDR1 is LNHDA and CDR2 SQIVND (reference sequence). CDR3 sequence: CASSIVQGVNQPQHF. As DNA, the CDR3 is TGTGCCAGTAGTATAGTACAAGGGGTCAATCAGCCCCAGCATTTT.

This clonotype occurred many times. The V call is TRBV6-6, the J call TRBJ1-5, with TRBD1 as a possible D gene (5 bases). CDR3 length: 17 amino acids. From germline, CDR1 is MNHNY and CDR2 SVGAGI (reference sequence). Trimming removed 0 bases from V and 2 bases from J, with 14 bases in between. The CDR3 coding sequence is TGTGCCAGCAGTTACTCGGGGCGGGGCGGTCGCAATCAGCCCCAGCATTTT. Residues: CASSYSGRGGRNQPQHF.

The table lists this clonotype with many counts. The chain is built from TRBV10-3 and TRBJ1-1, with 7 bases lining up with TRBD1. Germline loops: CDR1 ENHRY, CDR2 SYGVKD. This CDR3 is built from 14 residues. V lost 6 bases to trimming and J lost 2 bases; unmatched junction nucleotides: 6. The CDR3 DNA reads TGTGCCATCAGGGTCGACAGGGATAACACTGAAGCTTTCTTT. Its protein product is CAIRVDRDNTEAFF.

This clonotype has ten or more counts. The chain uses TRBV9 and TRBJ2-3; perhaps TRBD2 as D (6 bases). This CDR3 comprises 14 residues. Trimming cost V 4 bases and J 5 bases, with 14 bases left between them. Germline V gene data show CDR1 as SGDLS and CDR2 as YYNGEE. The CDR3 DNA sequence: TGTGCCAGCAGCTTAGGGACTTCTGTAGATACGCAGTATTTT. Translating gives CASSLGTSVDTQYF.

This clonotype showed up many times. The chain has TRBV4-3 and TRBJ2-3; D uncertain. With 0 bases removed from V and 6 bases from J, the gap between germline ends came to 7 bases. The CDR3 spans 13 residues. Germline values: CDR1 LGHNA, CDR2 YSLEER. CDR3 bases: TGCGCCAGCAGCCAAGATGTCCCGGATACGCAGTATTTT. It is translated as CASSQDVPDTQYF.

This clonotype was seen many times. The chain joins TRBV4-1 to TRBJ2-1; D gene uncertain. V gave up 0 bases and J gave up 5 bases, with 5 bases separating them. This CDR3 comprises 13 residues. The germline V gene has CDR1 MGHRA and CDR2 YSYEKL. CDR3 sequence: CASSQERNNEQFF. The CDR3 DNA follows: TGCGCCAGCAGCCAAGAACGCAACAATGAGCAGTTCTTC.

This clonotype has more than one count but fewer than ten. The genes are TRBV25-1 and TRBJ2-7; 8 positions match TRBD2. Germline trimming cut 8 bases from V and 2 bases from J; bases unmatched to any gene: 11. Germline CDR1 and CDR2: MGHDK and SYGVNS. CDR3 length equals 15 residues. CDR3 in amino acids: CASSPHRGGPYEQYF. In DNA, the CDR3 is TGTGCCAGCTCCCCTCACCGGGGGGGCCCCTACGAGCAGTACTTC.

This clonotype came up many times. The chain links TRBV11-2 to TRBJ2-1; D may be TRBD1 or TRBD2 (6 bases each). Germline CDR1 SGHAT, CDR2 FQNNGV. Trimming shortened V by 6 bases and J by 14 bases, and 20 bases separated the two germline ends. The CDR3 has 13 amino acids. The DNA of the CDR3 is TGTGCCAGCAGTCAAGGGAGGAGGGGGGAGGAGTTCTTC. This translates into CASSQGRRGEEFF.